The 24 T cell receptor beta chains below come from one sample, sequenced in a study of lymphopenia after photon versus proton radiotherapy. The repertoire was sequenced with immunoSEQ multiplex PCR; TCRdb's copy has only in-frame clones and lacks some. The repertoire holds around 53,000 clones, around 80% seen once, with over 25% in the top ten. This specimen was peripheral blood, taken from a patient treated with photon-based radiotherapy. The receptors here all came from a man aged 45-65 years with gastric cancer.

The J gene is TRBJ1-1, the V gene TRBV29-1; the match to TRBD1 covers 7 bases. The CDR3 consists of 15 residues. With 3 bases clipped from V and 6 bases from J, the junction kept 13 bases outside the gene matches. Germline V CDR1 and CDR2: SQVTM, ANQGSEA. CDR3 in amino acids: CSVELGGGGVPEAFF. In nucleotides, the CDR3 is TGCAGCGTTGAGTTAGGGGGCGGAGGGGTCCCTGAAGCTTTCTTT.

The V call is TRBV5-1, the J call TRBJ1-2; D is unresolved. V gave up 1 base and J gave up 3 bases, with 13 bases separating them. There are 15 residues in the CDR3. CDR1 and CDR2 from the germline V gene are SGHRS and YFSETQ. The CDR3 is CASSLTALGDYGYTF. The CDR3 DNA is TGCGCCAGCAGCTTGACAGCCCTGGGCGACTATGGCTACACCTTC. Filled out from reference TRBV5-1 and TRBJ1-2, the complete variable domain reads KAGVTQTPRYLIKTRGQQVTLSCSPISGHRSVSWYQQTPGQGLQFLFEYFSETQRNKGNFPGRFSGRQFSNSRSEMNVSTLELGDSALYLCASSLTALGDYGYTFGSGTRLTVV.

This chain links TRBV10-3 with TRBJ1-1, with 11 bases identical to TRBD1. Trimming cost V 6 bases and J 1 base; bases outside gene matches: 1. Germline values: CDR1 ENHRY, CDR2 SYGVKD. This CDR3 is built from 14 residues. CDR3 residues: CAIRDRGPNTEAFF. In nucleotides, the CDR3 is TGTGCCATCAGGGACAGGGGGCCGAACACTGAAGCTTTCTTT.

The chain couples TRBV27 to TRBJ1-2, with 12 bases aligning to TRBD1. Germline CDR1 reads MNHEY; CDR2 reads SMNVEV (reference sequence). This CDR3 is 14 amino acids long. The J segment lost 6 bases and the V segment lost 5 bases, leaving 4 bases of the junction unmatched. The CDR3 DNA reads TGTGCCAGCAGTCCAGGGACAGGGGGCAATGGCTACACCTTC. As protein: CASSPGTGGNGYTF.

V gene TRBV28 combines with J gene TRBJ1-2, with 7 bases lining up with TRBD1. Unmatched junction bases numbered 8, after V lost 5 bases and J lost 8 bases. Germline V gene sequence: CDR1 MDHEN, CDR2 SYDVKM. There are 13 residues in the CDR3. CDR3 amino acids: CASSQDRVRGYTF. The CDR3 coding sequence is TGTGCCAGCAGTCAAGACAGGGTCCGCGGCTACACCTTC.

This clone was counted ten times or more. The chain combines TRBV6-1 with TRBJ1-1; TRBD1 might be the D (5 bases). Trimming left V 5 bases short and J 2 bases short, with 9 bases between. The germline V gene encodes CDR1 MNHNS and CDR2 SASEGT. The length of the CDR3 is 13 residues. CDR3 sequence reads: CASSQTGNTEAFF. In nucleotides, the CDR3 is TGTGCCAGCAGTCAAACAGGTAACACTGAAGCTTTCTTT.

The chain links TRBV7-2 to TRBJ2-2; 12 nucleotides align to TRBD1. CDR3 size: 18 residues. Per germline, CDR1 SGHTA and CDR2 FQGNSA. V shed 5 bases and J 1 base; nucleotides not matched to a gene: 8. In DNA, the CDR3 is TGTGCCAGCAGCGCCCGGGGGACAGGGGGCGTGAACACCGGGGAGCTGTTTTTT. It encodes CASSARGTGGVNTGELFF.

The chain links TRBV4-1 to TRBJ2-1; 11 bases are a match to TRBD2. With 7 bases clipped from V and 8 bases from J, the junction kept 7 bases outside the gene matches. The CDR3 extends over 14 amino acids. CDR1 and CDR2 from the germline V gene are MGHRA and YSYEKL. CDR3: CASTRLAGLDEQFF. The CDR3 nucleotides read TGCGCCAGCACCCGACTAGCGGGGCTGGATGAGCAGTTCTTC.

The CDR3 DNA sequence: TGTGCCAGCAGTTTAACCAGGGTAGGCTACACCTTC. This translates into CASSLTRVGYTF. This chain connects TRBV28 to TRBJ1-2, with D possibly TRBD1 on 5 matching bases. This CDR3 spans 12 amino acids. V shed 2 bases and J shed 8 bases, with 9 bases lying between them. From germline, CDR1 is MDHEN and CDR2 SYDVKM.

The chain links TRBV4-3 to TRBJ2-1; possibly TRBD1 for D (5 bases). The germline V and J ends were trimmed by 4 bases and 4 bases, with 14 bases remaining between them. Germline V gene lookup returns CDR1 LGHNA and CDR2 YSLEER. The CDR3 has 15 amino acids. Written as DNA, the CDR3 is TGCGCCAGCAGCCCCAGCCCAGGGCGGTACAATGAGCAGTTCTTC. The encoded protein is CASSPSPGRYNEQFF.

In nucleotides, the CDR3 is TGTGCCAGCAGCTTAGCGGGGAGCACAGATACGCAGTATTTT. Residues: CASSLAGSTDTQYF. The chain has TRBV7-9 and TRBJ2-3; D gene unclear. The CDR3 loop spans 14 amino acids. Germline CDR1 is SEHNR and CDR2 is FQNEAQ (reference sequence). Trimming shortened V by 0 bases and J by 0 bases, and 4 bases separated the two germline ends.

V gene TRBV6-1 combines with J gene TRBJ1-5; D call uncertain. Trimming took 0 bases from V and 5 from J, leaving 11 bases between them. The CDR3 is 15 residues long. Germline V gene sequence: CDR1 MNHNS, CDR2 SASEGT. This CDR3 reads CASSEAWREDQPQHF. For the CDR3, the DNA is TGTGCCAGCAGTGAAGCTTGGAGGGAGGATCAGCCCCAGCATTTT.

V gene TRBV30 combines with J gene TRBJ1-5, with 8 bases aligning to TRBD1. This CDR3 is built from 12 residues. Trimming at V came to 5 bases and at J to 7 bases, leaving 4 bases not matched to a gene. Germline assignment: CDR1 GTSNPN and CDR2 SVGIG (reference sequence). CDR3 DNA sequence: TGTGCCTGGGGCAGGGGGCTCCAGCCCCAGCATTTT. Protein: CAWGRGLQPQHF.

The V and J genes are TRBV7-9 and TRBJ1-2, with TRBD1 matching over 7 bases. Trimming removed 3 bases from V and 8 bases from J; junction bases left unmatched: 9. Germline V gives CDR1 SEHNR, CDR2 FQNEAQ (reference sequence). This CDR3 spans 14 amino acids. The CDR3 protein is CASSFPGQAEGYTF. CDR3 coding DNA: TGTGCCAGCAGCTTCCCCGGACAGGCGGAGGGCTACACCTTC.

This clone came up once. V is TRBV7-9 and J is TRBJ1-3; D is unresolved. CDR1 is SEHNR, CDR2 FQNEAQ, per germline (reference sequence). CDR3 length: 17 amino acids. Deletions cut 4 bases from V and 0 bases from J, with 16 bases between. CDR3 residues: CASSSTGVRRSGNTIYF. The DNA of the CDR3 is TGTGCCAGCAGCTCCACCGGGGTGCGACGCTCTGGAAACACCATATATTTT.

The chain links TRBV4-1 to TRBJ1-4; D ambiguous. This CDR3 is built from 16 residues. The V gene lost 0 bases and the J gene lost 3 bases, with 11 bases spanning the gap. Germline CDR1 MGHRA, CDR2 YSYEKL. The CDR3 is CASSQDGVGANEKLFF. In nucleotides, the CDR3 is TGCGCCAGCAGCCAAGACGGAGTCGGAGCTAATGAAAAACTGTTTTTT.

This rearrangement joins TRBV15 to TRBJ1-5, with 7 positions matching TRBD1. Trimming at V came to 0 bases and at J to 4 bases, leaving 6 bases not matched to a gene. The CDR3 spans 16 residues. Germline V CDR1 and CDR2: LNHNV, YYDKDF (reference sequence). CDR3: CATSRDWQGGNQPQHF. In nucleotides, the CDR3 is TGTGCCACCAGCAGAGATTGGCAGGGGGGAAATCAGCCCCAGCATTTT.

The DNA of the CDR3 is TGTGCCAGCAGCCCGGGACAGCCCACAGATACGCAGTATTTT. This codes for CASSPGQPTDTQYF. This rearrangement joins TRBV14 to TRBJ2-3, with TRBD1 identical over 7 bases. In germline, CDR1 is SGHDN, CDR2 FVKESK. The CDR3 is made up of 14 amino acids. V gave up 4 bases and J gave up 2 bases; unmatched junction bases: 3.

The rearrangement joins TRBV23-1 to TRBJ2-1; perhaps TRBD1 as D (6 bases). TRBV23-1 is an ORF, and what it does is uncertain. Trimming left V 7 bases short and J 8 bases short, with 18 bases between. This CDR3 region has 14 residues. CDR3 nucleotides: TGCGCCAGCACCAGACAGGATAAGGCAGATGAGCAGTTCTTC. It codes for CASTRQDKADEQFF.

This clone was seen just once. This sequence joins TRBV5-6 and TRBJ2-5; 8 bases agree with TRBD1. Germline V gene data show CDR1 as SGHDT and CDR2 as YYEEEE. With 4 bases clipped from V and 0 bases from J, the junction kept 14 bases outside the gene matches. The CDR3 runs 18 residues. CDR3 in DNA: TGTGCCAGCAGCGGAGCGGCAGGGGGCGAATTGGACCAAGAGACCCAGTACTTC. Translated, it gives CASSGAAGGELDQETQYF.

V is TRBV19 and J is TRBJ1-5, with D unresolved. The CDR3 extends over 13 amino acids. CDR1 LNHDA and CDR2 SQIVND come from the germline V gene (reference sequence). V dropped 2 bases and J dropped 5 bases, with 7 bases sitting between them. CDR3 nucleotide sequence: TGTGCCAGTAGTATAAAAGCATATCAGCCCCAGCATTTT. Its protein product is CASSIKAYQPQHF.

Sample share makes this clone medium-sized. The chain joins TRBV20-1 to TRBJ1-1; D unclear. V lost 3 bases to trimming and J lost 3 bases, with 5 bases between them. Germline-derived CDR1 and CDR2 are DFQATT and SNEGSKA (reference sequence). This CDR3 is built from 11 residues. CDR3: CSASTDTEAFF. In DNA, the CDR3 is TGCAGTGCTAGTACTGACACTGAAGCTTTCTTT.

DNA for the CDR3: TGCGCCAGCAGCCCAGGGACTAGCGGGAGGACTTACGAGCAGTACTTC. Protein: CASSPGTSGRTYEQYF. The chain joins TRBV5-1 to TRBJ2-7; 15 bases are shared with TRBD2. V was clipped by 4 bases and J by 4 bases; unmatched bases: 6. Per germline, CDR1 SGHRS and CDR2 YFSETQ. This CDR3 contains 16 residues.

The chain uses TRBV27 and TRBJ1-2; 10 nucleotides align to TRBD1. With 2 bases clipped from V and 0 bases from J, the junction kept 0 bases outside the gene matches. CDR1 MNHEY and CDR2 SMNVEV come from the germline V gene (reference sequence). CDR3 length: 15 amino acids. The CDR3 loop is CASSLGQGANYGYTF. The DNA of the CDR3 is TGTGCCAGCAGTTTAGGACAGGGGGCTAACTATGGCTACACCTTC.